These 32 T cell receptor beta chains came from one sample sequenced in a study of T cell responses to AZD1222 COVID-19 vaccine. Measured with immunoSEQ multiplex PCR; TCRdb has only the in-frame clones, and not every one. This repertoire shows about 75,000 clones, around nine tenths found once; its top ten account for roughly a sixth. Sample: peripheral blood, taken 28 days after the second AZD1222 dose. Receptors were obtained from an adult who received the AZD1222 COVID-19 vaccine.

This chain joins TRBV6-2 or TRBV6-3 and TRBJ1-1, with D possibly TRBD1 on 6 matching bases. Germline CDR1 MNHEY, CDR2 SVGEGT. The V gene lost 0 bases and the J gene lost 1 base, with 12 bases spanning the gap. This CDR3 has 16 amino acids. The CDR3 coding sequence is TGTGCCAGCAGTTACTCGAAGCGCAGGGGGAACACTGAAGCTTTCTTT. Encoded protein: CASSYSKRRGNTEAFF.

The chain links TRBV7-2 to TRBJ1-5; D perhaps matches TRBD1 (6 bases). With 2 bases removed from V and 5 bases from J, the gap between germline ends came to 25 bases. The CDR3 extends over 19 amino acids. Germline V gene lookup returns CDR1 SGHTA and CDR2 FQGNSA. CDR3: CASSLRGMGTVATHQPQHF. DNA of the CDR3: TGTGCCAGCAGCTTAAGGGGGATGGGGACCGTGGCTACCCATCAGCCCCAGCATTTT.

This chain links TRBV4-1 with TRBJ1-5; D may be TRBD1 (6 bases). Germline V CDR1 and CDR2: MGHRA, YSYEKL. This CDR3 spans 15 amino acids. The V end was cut by 4 bases, the J end by 6 bases, with 16 bases between. CDR3 in DNA: TGCGCCAGCAGCCCCGGGCGGACAGTTATTCAGCCCCAGCATTTT. This translates into CASSPGRTVIQPQHF.

This CDR3 is CASSPSGSEQFF. The CDR3 DNA reads as TGTGCCAGCTCACCTTCAGGTAGTGAGCAGTTCTTC. V and J are TRBV18 and TRBJ2-1, with D unresolved. The V end lost 3 bases, the J end lost 9 bases, and 9 bases lay between the germline ends. The CDR3 covers 12 residues. The germline V gene encodes CDR1 KGHSH and CDR2 LQKENI.

A single count supports this clone. The V gene is TRBV12-3 or TRBV12-4, the J gene TRBJ2-7; 7 bases map to TRBD1. The ends lost 3 bases at V and 10 bases at J; junction bases unmatched: 9. CDR3 length equals 13 residues. This chain's CDR3 is CASSFSGTVVQYF. CDR3 coding DNA: TGTGCCAGCAGTTTTTCCGGGACAGTGGTACAGTACTTC.

This sequence joins TRBV5-8 and TRBJ1-4, with D unclear. V was trimmed by 0 bases and J by 4 bases, leaving 13 bases between them. CDR1 and CDR2 (germline): SGHTS, YDEGEE. The CDR3 is 16 amino acids. The CDR3 protein is CASSLAVGGDNEKLFF. The CDR3 DNA sequence: TGTGCCAGCAGCTTGGCCGTTGGAGGAGATAATGAAAAACTGTTTTTT.

The chain joins TRBV30 to TRBJ1-3; the D is unclear. Trimming shortened V by 1 base and J by 0 bases, and 4 bases separated the two germline ends. Germline V CDR1 and CDR2: GTSNPN, SVGIG (reference sequence). The CDR3 contains 13 residues. The CDR3 sequence is CAWSGSSGNTIYF. The CDR3 coding sequence is TGTGCCTGGAGTGGGTCCTCTGGAAACACCATATATTTT.

The gene calls are TRBV28 and TRBJ2-3, with TRBD2 identical over 10 bases. CDR3 size: 16 residues. The J segment lost 6 bases and the V segment lost 5 bases, leaving 11 bases of the junction unmatched. Looked up from germline, CDR1 is MDHEN and CDR2 is SYDVKM. CDR3 nucleotides: TGTGCCAGCAGTCCCCAGCGGGGGGGCCCAGCGGATACGCAGTATTTT. This codes for CASSPQRGGPADTQYF.

This sequence joins TRBV5-4 and TRBJ1-2, with D possibly matching TRBD1 (5 bases). V gave up 4 bases and J gave up 8 bases, with 18 bases separating them. The germline V gene has CDR1 SGHNT and CDR2 YYREEE (reference sequence). The CDR3 loop spans 14 amino acids. The CDR3: CASSRTRDQWGYTF. The CDR3 region has the DNA TGTGCCAGCAGCCGGACCCGGGACCAATGGGGCTACACCTTC.

The rearrangement joins TRBV11-2 to TRBJ2-1; tentative D call: TRBD2 (6 bases). In germline, CDR1 is SGHAT, CDR2 FQNNGV. CDR3 size: 15 residues. V shed 2 bases and J shed 5 bases, with 13 bases lying between them. The CDR3, as DNA: TGTGCCAGCAGCTTATCAAGGGGACTTAACAATGAGCAGTTCTTC. This encodes CASSLSRGLNNEQFF.

The chain combines TRBV6-2 or TRBV6-3 with TRBJ1-2; the D is unclear. The CDR3 totals 14 residues. Per the germline V gene, CDR1 is MNHEY and CDR2 is SVGEGT. V was pared by 4 bases and J by 8 bases, with 17 bases between. CDR3 protein: CASSFGPGSQGYTF. The DNA of the CDR3 is TGTGCCAGCAGTTTTGGACCGGGAAGCCAGGGCTACACCTTC.

The V call is TRBV29-1, the J call TRBJ1-2; TRBD1 aligns across 7 bases. The V and J ends lost 7 bases and 0 bases, in that order; junction bases with no gene match: 5. CDR3 length: 13 amino acids. Germline V gives CDR1 SQVTM, CDR2 ANQGSEA. The CDR3 DNA reads as TGCAGCGCCCCAGGGGGGACTAACTATGGCTACACCTTC. Translating gives CSAPGGTNYGYTF.

This clone was detected only a few times. CDR3 coding DNA: TGTGCCAGCAGTGAAAGGGGAGATCAGCCCCAGCATTTT. It translates to CASSERGDQPQHF. This chain joins TRBV6-1 and TRBJ1-5; TRBD1 might be the D (5 bases). CDR1 MNHNS and CDR2 SASEGT come from the germline V gene. Trimming took off 2 bases at V and 5 bases at J, with 7 bases between the two ends. This CDR3 region has 13 residues.

The gene calls are TRBV19 and TRBJ2-7; D possibly uses TRBD1 or TRBD2 (5 bases each). Trimming took off 2 bases at V and 5 bases at J, with 28 bases between the two ends. CDR3 length: 19 residues. Germline lookup yields CDR1 LNHDA and CDR2 SQIVND (reference sequence). The CDR3 region is CASSIRKVREPGVLNEQYF. The CDR3 DNA is TGTGCCAGTAGTATAAGGAAGGTCAGGGAGCCCGGCGTCCTGAACGAGCAGTACTTC.

The rearrangement joins TRBV5-1 to TRBJ2-7; D possibly corresponds to TRBD1 (6 bases). The CDR3 is 13 amino acids. V lost 3 bases and J lost 3, with 10 bases in between. Germline CDR1 reads SGHRS; CDR2 reads YFSETQ. The CDR3 DNA reads TGCGCCAGCAGCTACGGACAGCGCTACGAGCAGTACTTC. It specifies CASSYGQRYEQYF.

This chain uses TRBV9 with TRBJ2-3; D unclear. The CDR3 spans 15 residues. Per the germline V gene, CDR1 is SGDLS and CDR2 is YYNGEE. The germline V and J ends were trimmed by 4 bases and 6 bases, with 18 bases remaining between them. In DNA, the CDR3 is TGTGCCAGCAGCCGCACCGTCCGTTCGCTTGATACGCAGTATTTT. Protein product: CASSRTVRSLDTQYF.

The chain joins TRBV6-5 to TRBJ2-7; TRBD2 matches 8 bases. Losses at the gene ends were 5 bases for V and 4 bases for J; bases not matched to a gene: 10. Per the germline V gene, CDR1 is MNHEY and CDR2 is SVGAGI. CDR3 size: 15 residues. This chain's CDR3 is CASSTLGGADYEQYF. The CDR3, as DNA: TGTGCCAGCAGTACCCTCGGGGGGGCCGATTACGAGCAGTACTTC.

The V gene is TRBV18, the J gene TRBJ1-1, with D possibly TRBD1 on 5 matching bases. Between the trimmed V and J ends, which lost 6 bases and 8 bases, there was a span of 22 bases. The CDR3 totals 15 residues. Germline V CDR1 and CDR2: KGHSH, LQKENI. The CDR3 sequence is CASSLKGEGSREAFF. For the CDR3, the DNA is TGTGCCAGCTCCCTAAAAGGGGAGGGGTCTAGGGAAGCTTTCTTT.

V gene TRBV9 combines with J gene TRBJ2-6; 7 bases are shared with TRBD1. V trimming: 2 bases; J trimming: 2 bases; junction bases outside the gene matches: 4. CDR3 length: 16 residues. Germline CDR1 reads SGDLS; CDR2 reads YYNGEE. CDR3: CASSVTGIAGANVLTF. In DNA form, the CDR3 reads TGTGCCAGCAGCGTGACAGGGATCGCTGGGGCCAACGTCCTGACTTTC.

The J gene is TRBJ1-4, the V gene TRBV27, with D uncertain. Per the germline V gene, CDR1 is MNHEY and CDR2 is SMNVEV (reference sequence). The CDR3 loop spans 17 amino acids. V gave up 1 base and J gave up 0 bases, with 12 bases separating them. The CDR3 protein is CASSLLGPPPTNEKLFF. In DNA form, the CDR3 reads TGTGCCAGCAGTTTATTAGGCCCTCCCCCAACTAATGAAAAACTGTTTTTT.

In its sample, this clone was seen once. The chain has TRBV11-3 and TRBJ2-7; D uncertain. Germline lookup yields CDR1 SGHNT and CDR2 YENEEA. The CDR3 has 14 residues. Trimming shortened V by 1 base and J by 4 bases, and 11 bases separated the two germline ends. CDR3 in DNA: TGTGCCAGCAGCTTAGTAGGGTCGCAATACGAGCAGTACTTC. It specifies CASSLVGSQYEQYF.

The chain has TRBV30 and TRBJ1-5, with a possible D match to TRBD1 (6 bases). The CDR3 is made up of 13 amino acids. CDR1 and CDR2 (germline): GTSNPN, SVGIG (reference sequence). Trimming cost V 3 bases and J 4 bases, with 10 bases left between them. The CDR3 reads CAWSGQYNQPQHF. As DNA, the CDR3 is TGTGCCTGGAGCGGACAGTATAATCAGCCCCAGCATTTT.

This rearrangement joins TRBV29-1 to TRBJ2-1; TRBD1 agrees at 7 bases. Losses at the gene ends were 0 bases for V and 3 bases for J; bases not matched to a gene: 5. The CDR3 is made up of 15 amino acids. Germline values: CDR1 SQVTM, CDR2 ANQGSEA. CDR3 nucleotide sequence: TGCAGCGTTGAAGATCAAGGGGGCTACTACAATGAGCAGTTCTTC. This encodes CSVEDQGGYYNEQFF.

This chain links TRBV5-1 with TRBJ2-1; 9 bases match TRBD1. Germline V gives CDR1 SGHRS, CDR2 YFSETQ. Trimming took 1 base from V and 14 from J; bases not matched to a gene: 10. CDR3 length: 14 amino acids. The chain's CDR3 is CASSLSPTGGRKFF. CDR3 bases: TGCGCCAGCAGCTTGTCACCAACAGGGGGCCGAAAGTTCTTC.

V is TRBV18 and J is TRBJ2-7, with D tentatively TRBD1 or TRBD2 (5 bases each). Germline assignment: CDR1 KGHSH and CDR2 LQKENI. The CDR3 is 16 residues long. The V and J ends lost 2 bases and 6 bases respectively, with 20 bases between them. The CDR3 region has the DNA TGTGCCAGCTCACCAGGGACGCCGGGACCCACCTCCGAGCAGTACTTC. Translating it yields CASSPGTPGPTSEQYF.

The rearrangement joins TRBV12-3 or TRBV12-4 to TRBJ2-3, with D hard to call. CDR3 size: 12 residues. The V and J ends lost 4 bases and 2 bases respectively, with 4 bases between them. The DNA of the CDR3 is TGTGCCAGCAGTTCTCACACAGATACGCAGTATTTT. As protein: CASSSHTDTQYF.

The rearrangement uses TRBV27 and TRBJ2-1; 11 nucleotides line up with TRBD2. Trimming took 5 bases from V and 4 from J; bases not matched to a gene: 7. The CDR3 has 16 amino acids. CDR1 is MNHEY and CDR2 is SMNVEV in the germline V gene (reference sequence). CDR3 protein: CASSPHTSGGYNEQFF. CDR3 DNA sequence: TGTGCCAGCAGTCCCCATACTAGCGGGGGTTACAATGAGCAGTTCTTC.

The V and J genes are TRBV13 and TRBJ1-2; 8 bases align to TRBD1. Germline loops: CDR1 PRHDT, CDR2 FYEKMQ (reference sequence). The J segment lost 4 bases and the V segment lost 2 bases, leaving 3 bases of the junction unmatched. This CDR3 is built from 14 residues. The CDR3 DNA reads TGTGCCAGCAGCTTATTTCAGGGGGCCTATGGCTACACCTTC. It is translated as CASSLFQGAYGYTF.

The chain links TRBV9 to TRBJ2-2, with 12 bases lining up with TRBD2. The J segment lost 7 bases and the V segment lost 5 bases, leaving 6 bases of the junction unmatched. The CDR3 is 15 residues long. Germline CDR1 and CDR2: SGDLS and YYNGEE. The CDR3 reads CASRGLAGSSGELFF. CDR3 nucleotides: TGTGCCAGCAGAGGACTAGCGGGGTCCAGCGGGGAGCTGTTTTTT.

The chain recombines TRBV13 with TRBJ1-2, with D uncertain. Germline CDR1 is PRHDT and CDR2 is FYEKMQ (reference sequence). Trimming left V 2 bases short and J 4 bases short, with 14 bases between. The CDR3 loop spans 15 amino acids. The CDR3: CASSLMAVYAYGYTF. DNA for the CDR3: TGTGCCAGCAGCTTAATGGCGGTCTATGCCTATGGCTACACCTTC.

The rearrangement links TRBV28 to TRBJ2-5; 9 bases line up with TRBD2. Germline lookup yields CDR1 MDHEN and CDR2 SYDVKM. V gave up 7 bases and J gave up 4 bases; unmatched junction bases: 7. This CDR3 spans 14 amino acids. CDR3 DNA: TGTGCCAGCACGGCGGGAGGGGACATAGAGACCCAGTACTTC. It translates to CASTAGGDIETQYF.

The chain links TRBV5-1 to TRBJ2-3; weak D call: TRBD2 (6 bases). Germline assignment: CDR1 SGHRS and CDR2 YFSETQ. Trimming took 6 bases from V and 2 from J, leaving 10 bases between them. This CDR3 is 13 amino acids long. The CDR3 reads CASKIAATDTQYF. CDR3 DNA: TGCGCCAGCAAAATAGCGGCCACAGATACGCAGTATTTT.